The following is a T cell receptor beta chain sequence with its context. Its cognate antigen is unknown. The source of the sample is a study of identical twins. Study results and caveats: Out-of-frame TCR alpha sharing in monozygotic twins exceeded recombination model predictions. Partly confounded zero-insertion analyses could result from invariant MAIT and iNKT cells.

Via MiXCR, TCRdb re-called the 5' RACE reads, giving one row per CDR3 protein. Of some 710,000 distinct CDR3 sequences listed, roughly 6.2% were seen once; the top ten hold about 2%. CDR3 length equals 18 residues. The junction had 15 bases not matched to a gene; V was cut back by 0 bases and J by 7 bases. In germline, CDR1 is SGHRS, CDR2 YFSETQ. This TCR derives from a man aged 18 to 30 in good health. Input material: naive T cells sorted from blood. The chain employs TRBV5-1 and TRBJ2-1; 8 bases map to TRBD2. The CDR3 protein is CASSLGFELAEGGNEQFF. The CDR3 DNA reads as TGCGCCAGCAGCTTGGGGTTCGAACTAGCGGAGGGGGGGAATGAGCAGTTCTTC.